Following are 22 T cell receptor beta chains from one sample sequenced in a study of blood T cell repertoires in COVID-19. Using immunoSEQ multiplex PCR, the repertoire was profiled, and TCRdb retains in-frame clones only, with some absent. Of about 270,000 clones in the sample, around 92% were seen once. The specimen sequenced was peripheral blood. Every receptor here comes from a person under 35 with COVID-19, enrolled during active disease.

The chain has TRBV15 and TRBJ1-5; 10 nucleotides line up with TRBD1. CDR3 size: 17 residues. The junction had 10 bases not matched to a gene; V was cut back by 3 bases and J by 5 bases. Per the germline V gene, CDR1 is LNHNV and CDR2 is YYDKDF (reference sequence). In nucleotides, the CDR3 is TGTGCCACCAGCAGTAACACCCGGGACAGGGGATATCAGCCCCAGCATTTT. This translates into CATSSNTRDRGYQPQHF. The full variable domain, in which reference TRBV15 and TRBJ1-5 provide the parts outside the CDR3, is DAMVIQNPRYQVTQFGKPVTLSCSQTLNHNVMYWYQQKSSQAPKLLFHYYDKDFNNEADTPDNFQSRRPNTSFCFLDIRSPGLGDTAMYLCATSSNTRDRGYQPQHFGDGTRLSIL.

The V and J genes are TRBV2 and TRBJ1-6; unclear D gene. In germline, CDR1 is SNHLY, CDR2 FYNNEI. The CDR3 loop spans 12 amino acids. V was trimmed by 5 bases and J by 11 bases, leaving 10 bases between them. The CDR3 sequence is CASSNSVAPLHF. As DNA, the CDR3 is TGTGCCAGCAGTAACTCGGTTGCACCCCTCCACTTT.

The chain links TRBV27 to TRBJ2-5; 7 nucleotides agree with TRBD1. Trimming cost V 4 bases and J 4 bases; bases outside gene matches: 0. Germline V gene sequence: CDR1 MNHEY, CDR2 SMNVEV (reference sequence). The CDR3 has 12 residues. As DNA, the CDR3 is TGTGCCAGCAGTTCAGGGGGAGAGACCCAGTACTTC. This codes for CASSSGGETQYF.

The sample holds one count of this clone. The rearrangement uses TRBV7-9 and TRBJ2-3; D not certain. Deletions cut 4 bases from V and 2 bases from J, with 4 bases between. The germline V gene encodes CDR1 SEHNR and CDR2 FQNEAQ (reference sequence). The CDR3 consists of 12 residues. CDR3 sequence: CASSSTTDTQYF. DNA of the CDR3: TGTGCCAGCAGCTCTACCACAGATACGCAGTATTTT.

V gene TRBV11-2 combines with J gene TRBJ2-3; a weak D match, TRBD2 (6 bases). Per the germline V gene, CDR1 is SGHAT and CDR2 is FQNNGV. This CDR3 comprises 15 residues. V was pared by 4 bases and J by 2 bases, with 13 bases between. CDR3 bases: TGTGCCAGCAGCTCCCGACTAGACTCCACAGATACGCAGTATTTT. This translates into CASSSRLDSTDTQYF.

This clone was detected a few times. The chain links TRBV28 to TRBJ2-3; 7 positions match TRBD2. After removal of 1 base from V and 1 base from J, the junction contained 5 bases not matched to a gene. Germline CDR1 reads MDHEN; CDR2 reads SYDVKM. CDR3 size: 16 residues. The CDR3 loop is CASSLFPGRGTDTQYF. In DNA form, the CDR3 reads TGTGCCAGCAGTTTATTCCCGGGGAGGGGCACAGATACGCAGTATTTT.

The table lists this clone with a count of one. V is TRBV6-1 and J is TRBJ2-1, with 7 bases that match TRBD1. V was clipped by 2 bases and J by 4 bases; unmatched bases: 11. Germline values: CDR1 MNHNS, CDR2 SASEGT. This CDR3 has 17 amino acids. Here the CDR3 reads CASSELLRPGGYNEQFF. The CDR3, as DNA: TGTGCCAGCAGTGAATTACTTAGGCCAGGGGGATACAATGAGCAGTTCTTC.

V usage is TRBV25-1 and J usage is TRBJ2-2; TRBD1 matches at 11 bases. The CDR3 is made up of 14 amino acids. The trim removed 2 bases at V and 7 bases at J, leaving 0 bases unmatched. The V gene's germline CDR1 is MGHDK and CDR2 SYGVNS. CDR3 in amino acids: CASSEGTGGGELFF. In DNA, the CDR3 is TGTGCCAGCAGTGAAGGGACAGGGGGCGGGGAGCTGTTTTTT.

The rearrangement links TRBV29-1 to TRBJ2-5, with a possible D match to TRBD1 (8 bases). This CDR3 is built from 15 residues. The germline V gene has CDR1 SQVTM and CDR2 ANQGSEA. Trimming removed 0 bases at V and 4 bases at J, with 15 bases between. In nucleotides, the CDR3 is TGCAGCGTTGAAGACCGGACAGGGAGGGGAGAGACCCAGTACTTC. It encodes CSVEDRTGRGETQYF.

CDR3 nucleotide sequence: TGTGCCAGCAGTGAACCGGGACACCCTGGCTACACCTTC. Translation gives CASSEPGHPGYTF. The rearrangement joins TRBV6-1 to TRBJ1-2; perhaps TRBD1 as D (6 bases). V was clipped by 2 bases and J by 7 bases, with 11 bases between them. Germline assignment: CDR1 MNHNS and CDR2 SASEGT. The CDR3 length is 13 residues.

The rearrangement links TRBV7-9 to TRBJ2-2; 8 positions match TRBD2. Germline values: CDR1 SEHNR, CDR2 FQNEAQ (reference sequence). J lost 3 bases, V lost 3 bases, and 6 bases had no gene match. The CDR3 contains 16 residues. CDR3 DNA: TGTGCCAGCAGCTTCCCCCTAGCGGGCGACACCGGGGAGCTGTTTTTT. It encodes CASSFPLAGDTGELFF.

The rearrangement links TRBV29-1 to TRBJ1-1; D uncertain. Trimming stripped 0 bases from V and 8 bases from J, with 10 bases between. The V gene's germline CDR1 is SQVTM and CDR2 ANQGSEA. The CDR3 extends over 12 amino acids. CDR3 amino acids: CSVEDKAGEAFF. DNA for the CDR3: TGCAGCGTTGAAGATAAGGCAGGAGAAGCTTTCTTT.

This rearrangement joins TRBV10-3 to TRBJ2-2; a weak D match, TRBD1 (5 bases). Trimming removed 8 bases at V and 0 bases at J, with 13 bases between. Germline CDR1 reads ENHRY; CDR2 reads SYGVKD. CDR3 length: 15 residues. CDR3 nucleotides: TGTGCCATCTCGGTCGCAGGGACGAACACCGGGGAGCTGTTTTTT. This sequence encodes CAISVAGTNTGELFF.

The V and J genes are TRBV27 and TRBJ1-1; D possibly corresponds to TRBD1 (6 bases). The CDR3 covers 13 residues. Germline CDR1 is MNHEY and CDR2 is SMNVEV (reference sequence). V was pared by 7 bases and J by 0 bases, with 9 bases between. CDR3 amino acids: CASTGQMNTEAFF. CDR3 DNA: TGTGCCAGCACCGGACAGATGAACACTGAAGCTTTCTTT.

The rearrangement links TRBV6-5 to TRBJ2-1; 13 bases agree with TRBD2. V trimming: 6 bases; J trimming: 7 bases; junction bases outside the gene matches: 6. The CDR3 runs to 15 residues. Per the germline V gene, CDR1 is MNHEY and CDR2 is SVGAGI. The DNA for the CDR3 is TGTGCCAGCAGCCCAGGACTAGCGGGAGTAAATGAGCAGTTCTTC. The encoded protein is CASSPGLAGVNEQFF.

This chain uses TRBV24-1 with TRBJ1-2, with 9 bases aligning to TRBD1. The CDR3 contains 14 residues. V lost 3 bases, J lost 7 bases, and 5 bases stayed unmatched. Germline values: CDR1 KGHDR, CDR2 SFDVKD. The CDR3 nucleotides read TGTGCCACCAGTGATGATTTGGACAGGGGTGGCTACACCTTC. It is translated as CATSDDLDRGGYTF.

The genes are TRBV18 and TRBJ2-7, with 7 bases lining up with TRBD2. CDR3 size: 18 residues. Germline CDR1 reads KGHSH; CDR2 reads LQKENI. V shed 3 bases, J shed 2 bases, and the junction held 16 bases outside the gene matches. The CDR3 nucleotides are TGTGCCAGCTCACCGCGCGCTAGCGGCAGTGGAGTCGCCTACGAGCAGTACTTC. It codes for CASSPRASGSGVAYEQYF.

The V and J genes are TRBV2 and TRBJ1-1, with 8 bases that match TRBD1. V shed 5 bases and J 1 base; nucleotides not matched to a gene: 6. Germline-derived CDR1 and CDR2 are SNHLY and FYNNEI. The CDR3 is 15 amino acids. This CDR3 is CASSYRQGTNTEAFF. CDR3 coding DNA: TGTGCCAGCAGTTACAGACAGGGGACGAACACTGAAGCTTTCTTT.

This chain connects TRBV6-1 to TRBJ2-5; D is perhaps TRBD2 (6 bases). CDR1 MNHNS and CDR2 SASEGT come from the germline V gene. The V and J ends lost 1 base and 3 bases respectively, with 12 bases between them. CDR3 length: 15 residues. The CDR3 loop is CASSEGGTVKETQYF. CDR3 coding DNA: TGTGCCAGCAGTGAAGGGGGGACTGTCAAAGAGACCCAGTACTTC.

This rearrangement joins TRBV5-4 to TRBJ1-3, with D unclear. The germline V gene encodes CDR1 SGHNT and CDR2 YYREEE (reference sequence). CDR3 length equals 15 residues. The germline V and J ends were trimmed by 0 bases and 0 bases, with 7 bases remaining between them. The CDR3 reads CASSLDLSSGNTIYF. The CDR3 bases are TGTGCCAGCAGCTTGGACTTGAGCTCTGGAAACACCATATATTTT. Complete variable domain (other parts from reference TRBV5-4 and TRBJ1-3): ETGVTQSPTHLIKTRGQQVTLRCSSQSGHNTVSWYQQALGQGPQFIFQYYREEENGRGNFPPRFSGLQFPNYSSELNVNALELDDSALYLCASSLDLSSGNTIYFGEGSWLTVV.

The rearrangement joins TRBV7-9 to TRBJ1-2; TRBD1 might be the D (6 bases). The CDR3 sequence is 15 residues long. Germline loops: CDR1 SEHNR, CDR2 FQNEAQ (reference sequence). Trimming removed 3 bases from V and 4 bases from J, with 15 bases in between. The CDR3 nucleotides read TGTGCCAGCAGCTTTTCAGACAGGCCGCTCTATGGCTACACCTTC. Its translation is CASSFSDRPLYGYTF.

The chain links TRBV4-2 to TRBJ1-2; D is possibly TRBD1 (6 bases). This CDR3 has 13 amino acids. CDR1 LGHNA and CDR2 YNFKEQ come from the germline V gene. V shed 1 base and J shed 6 bases, with 9 bases lying between them. The CDR3 region is CASSQVQGNGYTF. The CDR3 nucleotides read TGTGCCAGCAGCCAAGTACAGGGAAATGGCTACACCTTC.